This record covers a single T cell receptor beta chain. As yet, its antigen is unknown. This specimen comes from a study of human T cells and chemical hapten exposure. As for the study in general: Patch tests delivered 0.01% DPC to the upper back and were evaluated at 6 days.

Study results and caveats: High-frequency TCRs, those above 1 in 1000, stayed the same after DPC sensitization. The formation of large CDR3 similarity clusters by expanded TCRs significantly exceeded that of controls.

The sample's time point: patch test 1, 2 weeks after DPC sensitization. The treatment denotes: therapeutic diphenylcyclopropenone sensitization with weekly scalp DPC. Total RNA was isolated from unfractionated whole blood. One entry per CDR3 protein, called by TCRdb with MiXCR from the RACE reads. The sample includes approximately 71,000 distinct CDR3 sequences, 9.8% of them seen just once. Trimming took 3 bases from V and 7 from J, leaving 9 bases between them. CDR1 SEHNR and CDR2 FQNEAQ come from the germline V gene (reference sequence). CDR3 length: 13 amino acids. The sequences come from whole blood, collected in connection with sensitization to the hapten diphenylcyclopropenone (DPC). The sequence derives from a woman between 35 and 50 years old with alopecia areata. Some clones in this sample may be carry-over from other donors' samples. The chain recombines TRBV7-9 with TRBJ1-4, with D hard to call. The CDR3 is CASSFSTAEKLFF. The CDR3 coding sequence is TGTGCCAGCAGCTTTTCGACCGCTGAAAAACTGTTTTTT.